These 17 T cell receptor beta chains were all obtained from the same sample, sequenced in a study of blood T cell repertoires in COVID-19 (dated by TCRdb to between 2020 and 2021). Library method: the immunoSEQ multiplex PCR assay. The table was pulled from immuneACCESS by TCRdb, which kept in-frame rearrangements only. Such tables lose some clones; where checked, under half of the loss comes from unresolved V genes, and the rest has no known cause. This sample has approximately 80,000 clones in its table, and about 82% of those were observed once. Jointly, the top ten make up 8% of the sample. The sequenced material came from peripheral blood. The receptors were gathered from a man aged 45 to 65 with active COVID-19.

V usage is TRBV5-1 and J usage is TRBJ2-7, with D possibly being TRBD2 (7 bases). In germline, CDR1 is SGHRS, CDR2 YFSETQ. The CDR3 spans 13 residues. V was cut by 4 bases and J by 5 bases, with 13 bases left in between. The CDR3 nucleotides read TGCGCCAGCAGCCCGCGGGGGCGCGACGAGCAGTACTTC. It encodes CASSPRGRDEQYF. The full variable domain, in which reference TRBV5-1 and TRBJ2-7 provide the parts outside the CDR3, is KAGVTQTPRYLIKTRGQQVTLSCSPISGHRSVSWYQQTPGQGLQFLFEYFSETQRNKGNFPGRFSGRQFSNSRSEMNVSTLELGDSALYLCASSPRGRDEQYFGPGTRLTVT.

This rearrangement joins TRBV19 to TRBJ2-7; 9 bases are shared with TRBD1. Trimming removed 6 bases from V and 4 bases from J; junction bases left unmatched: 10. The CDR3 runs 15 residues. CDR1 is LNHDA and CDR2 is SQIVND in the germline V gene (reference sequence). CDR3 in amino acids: CASSAGTGWQYEQYF. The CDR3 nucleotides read TGTGCCAGTAGCGCCGGGACAGGGTGGCAGTACGAGCAGTACTTC.

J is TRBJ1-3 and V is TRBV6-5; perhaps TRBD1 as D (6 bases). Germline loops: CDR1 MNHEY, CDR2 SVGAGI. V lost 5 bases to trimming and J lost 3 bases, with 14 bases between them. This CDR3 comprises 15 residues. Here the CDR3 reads CASSPQGAVGNTIYF. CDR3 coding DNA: TGTGCCAGCAGTCCACAGGGTGCCGTTGGAAACACCATATATTTT.

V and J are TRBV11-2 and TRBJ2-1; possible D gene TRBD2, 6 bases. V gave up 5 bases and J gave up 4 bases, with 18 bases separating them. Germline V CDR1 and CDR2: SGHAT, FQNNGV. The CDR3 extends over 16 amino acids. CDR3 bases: TGTGCCAGCAGCCCGCGGGACCTCTTGACATACAATGAGCAGTTCTTC. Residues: CASSPRDLLTYNEQFF. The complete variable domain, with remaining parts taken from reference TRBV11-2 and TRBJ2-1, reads EAGVAQSPRYKIIEKRQSVAFWCNPISGHATLYWYQQILGQGPKLLIQFQNNGVVDDSQLPKDRFSAERLKGVDSTLKIQPAKLEDSAVYLCASSPRDLLTYNEQFFGPGTRLTVL.

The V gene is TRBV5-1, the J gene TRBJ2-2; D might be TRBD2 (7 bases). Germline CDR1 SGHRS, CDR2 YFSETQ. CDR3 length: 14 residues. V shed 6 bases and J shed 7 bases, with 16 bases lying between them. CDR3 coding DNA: TGCGCCAGCAAGCTACAGGGAGGGAACGGGGAGCTGTTTTTT. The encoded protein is CASKLQGGNGELFF.

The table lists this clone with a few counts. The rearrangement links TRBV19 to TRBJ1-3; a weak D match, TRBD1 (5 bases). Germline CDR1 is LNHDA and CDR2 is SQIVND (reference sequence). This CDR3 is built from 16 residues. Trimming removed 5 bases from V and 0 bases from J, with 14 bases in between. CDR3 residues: CASSVRGGYSGNTIYF. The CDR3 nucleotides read TGTGCCAGTAGTGTTCGCGGGGGATACTCTGGAAACACCATATATTTT.

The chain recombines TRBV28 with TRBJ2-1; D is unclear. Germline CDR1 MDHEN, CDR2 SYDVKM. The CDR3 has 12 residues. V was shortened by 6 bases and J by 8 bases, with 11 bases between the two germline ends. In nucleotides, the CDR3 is TGTGCCAGCAGCCGTCCACGCGATGAGCAGTTCTTC. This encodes CASSRPRDEQFF.

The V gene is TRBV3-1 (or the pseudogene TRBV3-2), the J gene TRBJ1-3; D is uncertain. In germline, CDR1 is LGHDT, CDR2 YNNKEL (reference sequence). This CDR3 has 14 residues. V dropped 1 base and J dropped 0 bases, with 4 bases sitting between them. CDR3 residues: CASSQGYSGNTIYF. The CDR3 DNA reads TGTGCCAGCAGCCAAGGCTACTCTGGAAACACCATATATTTT.

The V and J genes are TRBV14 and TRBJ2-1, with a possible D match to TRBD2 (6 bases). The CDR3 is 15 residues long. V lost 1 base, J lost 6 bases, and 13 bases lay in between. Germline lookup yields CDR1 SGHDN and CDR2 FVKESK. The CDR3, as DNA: TGTGCCAGCAGCCAAGGGGGAGGACTATTCAATGAGCAGTTCTTC. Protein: CASSQGGGLFNEQFF.

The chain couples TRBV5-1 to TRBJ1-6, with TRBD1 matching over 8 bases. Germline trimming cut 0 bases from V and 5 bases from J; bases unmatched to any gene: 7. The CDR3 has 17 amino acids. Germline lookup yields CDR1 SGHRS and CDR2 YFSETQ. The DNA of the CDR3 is TGCGCCAGCAGCTTGGCCTTGGGGACAGGAAATAATTCACCCCTCCACTTT. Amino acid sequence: CASSLALGTGNNSPLHF.

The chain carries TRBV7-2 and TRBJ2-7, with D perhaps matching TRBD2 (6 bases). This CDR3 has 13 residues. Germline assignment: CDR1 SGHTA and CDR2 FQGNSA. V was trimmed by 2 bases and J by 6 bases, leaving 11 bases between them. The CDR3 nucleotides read TGTGCCAGCAGCTTAACCACGGGAGCCGAGCAGTACTTC. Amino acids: CASSLTTGAEQYF.

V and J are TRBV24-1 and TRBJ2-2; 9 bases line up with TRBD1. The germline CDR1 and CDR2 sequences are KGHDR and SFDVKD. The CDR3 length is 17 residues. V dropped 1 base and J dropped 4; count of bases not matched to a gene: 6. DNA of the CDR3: TGTGCCACCAGTGATTTTCGGGACAGGGTCGGCACCGGGGAGCTGTTTTTT. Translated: CATSDFRDRVGTGELFF.

The CDR3: CAWSSSGGPSTDTQYF. The DNA of the CDR3 is TGTGCCTGGAGCTCTAGCGGGGGGCCTAGCACAGATACGCAGTATTTT. The V and J genes are TRBV30 and TRBJ2-3; 11 bases fit TRBD2. There are 16 residues in the CDR3. J gave up 0 bases and V 3 bases, and 5 bases lay outside the gene matches. Per germline, CDR1 GTSNPN and CDR2 SVGIG (reference sequence).

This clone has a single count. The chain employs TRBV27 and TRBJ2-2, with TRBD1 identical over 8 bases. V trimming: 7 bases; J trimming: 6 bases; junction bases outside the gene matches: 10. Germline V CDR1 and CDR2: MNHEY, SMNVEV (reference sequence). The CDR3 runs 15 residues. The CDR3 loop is CASNMDRVSAGELFF. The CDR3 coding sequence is TGTGCCAGCAATATGGACAGGGTAAGTGCCGGGGAGCTGTTTTTT.

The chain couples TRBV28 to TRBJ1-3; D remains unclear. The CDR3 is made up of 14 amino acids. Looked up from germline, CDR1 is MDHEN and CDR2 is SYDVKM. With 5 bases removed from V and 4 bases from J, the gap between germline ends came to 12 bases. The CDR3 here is CASSHPEVGNTIYF. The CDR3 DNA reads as TGTGCCAGCAGTCATCCCGAGGTGGGAAACACCATATATTTT. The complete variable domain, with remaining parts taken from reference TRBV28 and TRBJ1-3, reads DVKVTQSSRYLVKRTGEKVFLECVQDMDHENMFWYRQDPGLGLRLIYFSYDVKMKEKGDIPEGYSVSREKKERFSLILESASTNQTSMYLCASSHPEVGNTIYFGEGSWLTVV.

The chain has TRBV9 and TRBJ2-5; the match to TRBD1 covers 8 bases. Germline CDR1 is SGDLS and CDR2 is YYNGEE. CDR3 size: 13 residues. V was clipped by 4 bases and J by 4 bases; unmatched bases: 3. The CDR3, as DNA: TGTGCCAGCAGCTATACAGGGGGAGAGACCCAGTACTTC. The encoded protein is CASSYTGGETQYF.

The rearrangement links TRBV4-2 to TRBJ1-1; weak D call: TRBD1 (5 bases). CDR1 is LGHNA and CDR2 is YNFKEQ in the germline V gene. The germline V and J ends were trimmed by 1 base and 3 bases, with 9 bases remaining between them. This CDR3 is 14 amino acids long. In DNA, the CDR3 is TGTGCCAGCAGCCAAGTCTGGGACTACACTGAAGCTTTCTTT. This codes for CASSQVWDYTEAFF.